A single T cell receptor (beta chain) is shown here with its context. This entry is derived from a study of graft-versus-host responses after intestinal transplantation. J lost 13 bases, V lost 3 bases, and 13 bases had no gene match. This CDR3 is built from 17 residues. CDR1 is LGHNA and CDR2 is YSLEER in the germline V gene. The method was immunoSEQ multiplex PCR; TCRdb's version includes in-frame clones alone and lacks a portion of them. The sample includes 4,500 or so clones, 25% to 30% of them seen just once. Study findings and constraints: Patients with graft-donor T cell macrochimerism had high graft-versus-host to host-versus-graft clonal ratios in allografts. Recipient bone marrow held GvH clones, some seen earlier in ileum or blood. Early HvG declines after transplant were associated with peak circulating GvH clone levels.

Dividing CFSE-low CD3+CD4+ and CD3+CD8+ responders were isolated by sorting after the reaction. Here the sequenced sample was alloreactive CD4+ T cells from a mixed lymphocyte reaction culture, taken before transplantation. Noted subset: CFSE-low proliferating T cells sorted from roughly 6-day pre-transplant mixed lymphocyte reaction (GvH or HvG direction). This clonotype was sampled from a human patient who was an organ donor for intestinal transplantation. The chain combines TRBV4-3 with TRBJ2-1; 15 nucleotides align to TRBD2. CDR3 amino acids: CASSHIGLAGGAVGQFF. CDR3 in DNA: TGCGCCAGCAGCCATATAGGACTAGCGGGGGGGGCAGTAGGTCAGTTCTTC.